This T cell receptor beta chain was sequenced during a study of metastatic and nonmetastatic thyroid tumors. In the study overall: Peripheral blood and tumor or nodule samples from malignant and benign thyroid patients were compared.

This clone was seen many times. The antigen is undetermined. Germline V gene sequence: CDR1 MDHEN, CDR2 SYDVKM. V shed 7 bases, J shed 6 bases, and the junction held 9 bases outside the gene matches. This CDR3 has 14 amino acids. As processed by the authors: A classifier of distant metastasis in papillary thyroid cancer was built from CDR3 differences (across clinicopathological groups). TCRdb reprocessed the PCR reads using MiXCR. These V and J calls derive from TCRdb rather than the authors' analysis. The table lists about 38,000 clones, roughly 28% of them singletons. Findings of the study overall: Significantly greater TCR beta diversity was reportedly found in malignant thyroid tumors than in benign nodules (in blood and tumor).

Treatment of any kind had been given to no patient before thyroid surgery. The sequencing sample was made of blood. This TCR derives from a male donor with papillary thyroid cancer or a benign thyroid nodule (not recorded which). Some clones in this sample may be carry-over from other donors' samples. The gene calls are TRBV28 and TRBJ1-5; 7 nucleotides line up with TRBD1. CDR3 loop: CASTLARGPQPQHF. The CDR3, as DNA: TGTGCCAGCACCTTAGCGAGGGGGCCTCAGCCCCAGCATTTT. Complete variable domain (other parts from reference TRBV28 and TRBJ1-5): DVKVTQSSRYLVKRTGEKVFLECVQDMDHENMFWYRQDPGLGLRLIYFSYDVKMKEKGDIPEGYSVSREKKERFSLILESASTNQTSMYLCASTLARGPQPQHFGDGTRLSIL.